This T cell receptor (beta chain) was retrieved from a study of T cells after posttransplantation cyclophosphamide. This clone was seen just once. The antigen is undetermined. Study-wide results and caveats: Recipient CMV seropositivity and CMV reactivation strongly tracked TRB clonality. Skin or GI-infiltrating T cells shared few TRB sequences with blood. Donor-recipient repertoire similarity was low at 1-2 months, rising over year one.

The method was immunoSEQ multiplex PCR; TCRdb's version includes in-frame clones alone and lacks a portion of them. Counted here are 25,000 or so clones, about 82% occurring once; the ten biggest clones make up around 5.8%. Material for sequencing was PBMCs. The receptor was isolated from a woman aged 60 to 75 with a blood cancer, CMV-positive, and with a related stem cell donor.

CDR3 protein: CASSPPGTSGAYEQYF. CDR3 nucleotides: TGTGCCAGCTCACCACCGGGGACTAGCGGAGCCTACGAGCAGTACTTC. This chain connects TRBV18 to TRBJ2-7; 11 nucleotides align to TRBD2. V gave up 0 bases and J gave up 2 bases; unmatched junction bases: 3. The germline CDR1 and CDR2 sequences are KGHSH and LQKENI. The CDR3 loop spans 16 amino acids.